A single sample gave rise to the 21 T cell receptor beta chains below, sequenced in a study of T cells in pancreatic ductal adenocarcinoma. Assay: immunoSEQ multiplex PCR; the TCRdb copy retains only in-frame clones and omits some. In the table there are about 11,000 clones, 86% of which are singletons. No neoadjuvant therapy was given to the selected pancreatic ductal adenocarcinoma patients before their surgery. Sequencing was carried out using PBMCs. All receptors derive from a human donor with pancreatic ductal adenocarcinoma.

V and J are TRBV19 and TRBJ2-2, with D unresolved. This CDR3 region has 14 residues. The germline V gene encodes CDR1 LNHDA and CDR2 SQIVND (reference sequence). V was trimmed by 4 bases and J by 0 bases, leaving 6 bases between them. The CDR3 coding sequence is TGTGCCAGTAGTACCCATACGAACACCGGGGAGCTGTTTTTT. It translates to CASSTHTNTGELFF. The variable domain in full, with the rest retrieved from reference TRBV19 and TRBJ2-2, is DGGITQSPKYLFRKEGQNVTLSCEQNLNHDAMYWYRQDPGQGLRLIYYSQIVNDFQKGDIAEGYSVSREKKESFPLTVTSAQKNPTAFYLCASSTHTNTGELFFGEGSRLTVL.

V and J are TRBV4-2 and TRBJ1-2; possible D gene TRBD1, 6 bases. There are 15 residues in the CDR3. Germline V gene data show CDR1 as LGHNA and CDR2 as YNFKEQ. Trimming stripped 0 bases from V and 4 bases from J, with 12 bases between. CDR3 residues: CASSQDEQGSYGYTF. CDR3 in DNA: TGTGCCAGCAGCCAAGATGAACAGGGCAGCTATGGCTACACCTTC.

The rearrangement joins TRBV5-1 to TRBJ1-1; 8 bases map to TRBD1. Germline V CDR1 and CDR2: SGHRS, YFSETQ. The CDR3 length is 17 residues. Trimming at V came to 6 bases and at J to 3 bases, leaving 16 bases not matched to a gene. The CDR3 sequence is CASNGYGQGKEYTEAFF. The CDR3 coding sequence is TGCGCCAGCAACGGGTACGGACAGGGTAAAGAATACACTGAAGCTTTCTTT.

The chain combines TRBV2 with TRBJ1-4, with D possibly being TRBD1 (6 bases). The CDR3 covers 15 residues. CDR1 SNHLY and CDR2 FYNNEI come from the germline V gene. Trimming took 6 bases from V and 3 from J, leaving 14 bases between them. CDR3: CASRSRGVANEKLFF. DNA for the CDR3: TGTGCCAGCAGAAGCAGGGGAGTCGCTAATGAAAAACTGTTTTTT.

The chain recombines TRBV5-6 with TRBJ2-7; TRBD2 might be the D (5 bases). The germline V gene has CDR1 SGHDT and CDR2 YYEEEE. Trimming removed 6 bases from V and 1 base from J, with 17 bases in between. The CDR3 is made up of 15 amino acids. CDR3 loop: CASTLGLGGSYEQYF. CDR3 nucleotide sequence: TGTGCCAGCACCCTCGGTCTGGGCGGGTCCTACGAGCAGTACTTC.

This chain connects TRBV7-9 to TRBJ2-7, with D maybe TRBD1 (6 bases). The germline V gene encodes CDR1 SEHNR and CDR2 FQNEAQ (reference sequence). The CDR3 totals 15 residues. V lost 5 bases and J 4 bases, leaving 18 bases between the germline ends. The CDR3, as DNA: TGTGCCAGCAGCGCAATCAGGGGTTATCGGTACGAGCAGTACTTC. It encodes CASSAIRGYRYEQYF.

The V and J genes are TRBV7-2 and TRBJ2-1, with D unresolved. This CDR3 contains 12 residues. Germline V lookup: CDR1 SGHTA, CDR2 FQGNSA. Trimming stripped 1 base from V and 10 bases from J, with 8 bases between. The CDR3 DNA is TGTGCCAGCAGCTTAGGGAGTACCGAGCAGTTCTTC. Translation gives CASSLGSTEQFF.

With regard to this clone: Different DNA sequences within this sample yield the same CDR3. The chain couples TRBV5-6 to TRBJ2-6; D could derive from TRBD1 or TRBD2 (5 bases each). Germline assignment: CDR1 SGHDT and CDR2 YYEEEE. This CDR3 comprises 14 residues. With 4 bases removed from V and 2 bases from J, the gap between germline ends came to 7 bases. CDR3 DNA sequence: TGTGCCAGCAGCGGGGGTACTGGGGCCAACGTCCTGACTTTC. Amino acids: CASSGGTGANVLTF.

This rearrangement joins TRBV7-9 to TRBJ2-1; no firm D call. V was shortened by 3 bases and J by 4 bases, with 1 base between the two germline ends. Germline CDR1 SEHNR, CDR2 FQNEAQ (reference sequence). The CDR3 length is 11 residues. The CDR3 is CASSFYNEQFF. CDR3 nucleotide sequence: TGTGCCAGCAGCTTTTACAATGAGCAGTTCTTC.

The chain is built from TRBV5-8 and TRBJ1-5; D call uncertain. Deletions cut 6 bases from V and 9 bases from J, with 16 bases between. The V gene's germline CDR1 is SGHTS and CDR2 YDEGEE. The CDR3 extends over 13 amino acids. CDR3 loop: CASNLTTEAPQHF. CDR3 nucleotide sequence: TGTGCCAGCAACCTGACTACGGAAGCGCCCCAGCATTTT.

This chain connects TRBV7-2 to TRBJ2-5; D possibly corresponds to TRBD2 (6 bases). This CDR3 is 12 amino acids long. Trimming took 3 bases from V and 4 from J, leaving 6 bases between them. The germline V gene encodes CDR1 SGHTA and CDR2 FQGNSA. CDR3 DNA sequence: TGTGCCAGCAGCTTCGGGGGAGAGACCCAGTACTTC. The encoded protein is CASSFGGETQYF. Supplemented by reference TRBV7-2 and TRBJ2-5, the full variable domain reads GAGVSQSPSNKVTEKGKDVELRCDPISGHTALYWYRQSLGQGLEFLIYFQGNSAPDKSGLPSDRFSAERTGGSVSTLTIQRTQQEDSAVYLCASSFGGETQYFGPGTRLLVL.

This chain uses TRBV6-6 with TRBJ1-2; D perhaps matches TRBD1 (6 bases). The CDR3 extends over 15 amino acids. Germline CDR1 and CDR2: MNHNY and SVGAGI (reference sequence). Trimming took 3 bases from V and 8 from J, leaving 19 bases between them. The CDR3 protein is CASSYGGQPPEGYTF. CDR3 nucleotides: TGTGCCAGCAGTTATGGGGGACAACCTCCCGAAGGCTACACCTTC.

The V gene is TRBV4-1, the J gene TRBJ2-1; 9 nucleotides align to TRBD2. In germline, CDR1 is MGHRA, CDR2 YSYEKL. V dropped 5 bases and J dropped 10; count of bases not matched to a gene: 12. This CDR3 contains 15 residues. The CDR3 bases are TGCGCCAGCAGCTCAGCGGGAGGCAACATAAAGGAGCAGTTCTTC. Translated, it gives CASSSAGGNIKEQFF.

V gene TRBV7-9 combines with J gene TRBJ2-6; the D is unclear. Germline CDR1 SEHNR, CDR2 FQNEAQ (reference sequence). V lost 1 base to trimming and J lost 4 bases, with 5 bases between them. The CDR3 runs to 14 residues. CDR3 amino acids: CASSLVQGANVLTF. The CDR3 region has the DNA TGTGCCAGCAGCTTAGTTCAGGGGGCCAACGTCCTGACTTTC.

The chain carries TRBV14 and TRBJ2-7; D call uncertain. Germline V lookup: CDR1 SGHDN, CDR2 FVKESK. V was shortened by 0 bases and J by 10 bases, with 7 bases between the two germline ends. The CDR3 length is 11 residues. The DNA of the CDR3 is TGTGCCAGCAGCCAAGAGAATACTCAGTACTTC. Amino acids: CASSQENTQYF.

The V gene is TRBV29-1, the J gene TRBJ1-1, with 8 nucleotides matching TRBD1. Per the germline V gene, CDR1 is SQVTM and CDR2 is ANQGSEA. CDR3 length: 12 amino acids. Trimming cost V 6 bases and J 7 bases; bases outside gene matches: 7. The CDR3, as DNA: TGCAGCGTACCAACAGGGGGGGTTGAAGCTTTCTTT. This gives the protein CSVPTGGVEAFF. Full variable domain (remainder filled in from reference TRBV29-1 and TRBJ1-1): SAVISQKPSRDICQRGTSLTIQCQVDSQVTMMFWYRQQPGQSLTLIATANQGSEATYESGFVIDKFPISRPNLTFSTLTVSNMSPEDSSIYLCSVPTGGVEAFFGQGTRLTVV.

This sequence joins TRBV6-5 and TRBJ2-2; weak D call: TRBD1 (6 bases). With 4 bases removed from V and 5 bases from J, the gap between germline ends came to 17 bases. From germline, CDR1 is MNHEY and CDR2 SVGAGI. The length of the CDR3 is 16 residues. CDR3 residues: CASSSTGLGNTGELFF. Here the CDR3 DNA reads TGTGCCAGCAGTTCTACAGGGCTAGGAAATACCGGGGAGCTGTTTTTT.

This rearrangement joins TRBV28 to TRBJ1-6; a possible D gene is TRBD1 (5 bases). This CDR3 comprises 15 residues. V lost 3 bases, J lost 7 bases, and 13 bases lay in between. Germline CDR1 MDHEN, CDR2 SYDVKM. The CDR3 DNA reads TGTGCCAGCAGTTTTGGAGGGGACCGAAATTCACCCCTCCACTTT. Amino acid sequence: CASSFGGDRNSPLHF.

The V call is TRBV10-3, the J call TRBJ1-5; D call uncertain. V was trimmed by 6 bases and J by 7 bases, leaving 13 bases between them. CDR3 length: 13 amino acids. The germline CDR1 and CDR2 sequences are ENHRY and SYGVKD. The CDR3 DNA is TGTGCCATCAGCCTCCAGGAATTCCAGCCCCAGCATTTT. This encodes CAISLQEFQPQHF.

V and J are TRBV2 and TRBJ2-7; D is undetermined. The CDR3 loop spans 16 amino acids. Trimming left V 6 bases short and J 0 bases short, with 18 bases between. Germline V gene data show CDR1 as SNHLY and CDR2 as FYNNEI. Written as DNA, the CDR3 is TGTGCCAGCAGCAAAGGGCTCCTCAAAGGCTCCTACGAGCAGTACTTC. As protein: CASSKGLLKGSYEQYF. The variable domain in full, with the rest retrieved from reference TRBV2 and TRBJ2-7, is EPEVTQTPSHQVTQMGQEVILRCVPISNHLYFYWYRQILGQKVEFLVSFYNNEISEKSEIFDDQFSVERPDGSNFTLKIRSTKLEDSAMYFCASSKGLLKGSYEQYFGPGTRLTVT.

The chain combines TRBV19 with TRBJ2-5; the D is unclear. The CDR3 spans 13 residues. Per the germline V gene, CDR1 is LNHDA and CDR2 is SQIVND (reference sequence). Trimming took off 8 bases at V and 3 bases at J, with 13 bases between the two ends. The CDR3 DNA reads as TGTGCCAGTCGGGTCTCAACTAAAGAGACCCAGTACTTC. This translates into CASRVSTKETQYF. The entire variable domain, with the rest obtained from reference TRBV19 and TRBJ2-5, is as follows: DGGITQSPKYLFRKEGQNVTLSCEQNLNHDAMYWYRQDPGQGLRLIYYSQIVNDFQKGDIAEGYSVSREKKESFPLTVTSAQKNPTAFYLCASRVSTKETQYFGPGTRLLVL.